This T cell receptor (beta chain) was sequenced during a study of T-cell reconstitution after alpha-beta-depleted transplantation in children. Study-wide results and limits: Where alpha-beta T cells came from about two months after transplant was reportedly several hundred expanded graft clones.

As it was prepared, the TCRbeta library received unique molecular identifiers. TCRdb processed the PCR reads anew with MiXCR; each CDR3 protein has one entry. The data hold around 420,000 distinct CDR3 sequences, with around 15% observed a single time. This clonotype was counted many times. Its antigen remains unknown. The material was PBMCs, mostly from graft donor cells, obtained 360 days after TCRalphabeta/CD19-depleted stem cell transplant. This receptor was taken from a boy under two years old who had a stem cell transplant for Wiskott-Aldrich syndrome, so the T cells may come from the graft donor.

The CDR3 spells CASSEVPTIISTDTQYF. In DNA, the CDR3 is TGTGCCAGCAGTGAAGTCCCTACTATCATTAGCACAGATACGCAGTATTTT. The rearrangement links TRBV2 to TRBJ2-3; D unresolved. Trimming removed 1 base from V and 0 bases from J, with 14 bases in between. The CDR3 is made up of 17 amino acids. The germline V gene encodes CDR1 SNHLY and CDR2 FYNNEI. The whole variable domain, remainder taken from reference TRBV2 and TRBJ2-3, is EPEVTQTPSHQVTQMGQEVILRCVPISNHLYFYWYRQILGQKVEFLVSFYNNEISEKSEIFDDQFSVERPDGSNFTLKIRSTKLEDSAMYFCASSEVPTIISTDTQYFGPGTRLTVL.